These 29 T cell receptor beta chains originate from one sample sequenced in a study of blood T cell repertoires in COVID-19. Method: immunoSEQ multiplex PCR; TCRdb's copy keeps in-frame clones and lacks some. The sample has 150,000 to 200,000 clones, 88% seen once; the top ten hold approximately 9%. Material: PBMCs or T cells enriched from blood (not recorded which). The source is a woman aged 18-30 years who had recovered from COVID-19.

The chain employs TRBV3-1 (or the pseudogene TRBV3-2) and TRBJ2-6, with D maybe TRBD1 (6 bases). CDR1 and CDR2 (germline): LGHDT, YNNKEL (reference sequence). Trimming took off 4 bases at V and 0 bases at J, with 13 bases between the two ends. The CDR3 extends over 17 amino acids. Here the CDR3 reads CASSLEYRVSGANVLTF. The CDR3 DNA is TGTGCCAGCAGCCTAGAGTACAGGGTCTCTGGGGCCAACGTCCTGACTTTC.

The chain is built from TRBV7-2 and TRBJ2-3, with 13 bases identical to TRBD2. There are 18 residues in the CDR3. CDR1 is SGHTA and CDR2 is FQGNSA in the germline V gene. V dropped 5 bases and J dropped 0; count of bases not matched to a gene: 8. CDR3 nucleotide sequence: TGTGCCAGCAGCCTCTCCGCGGGACTAGCGGGGAGCACAGATACGCAGTATTTT. Translation: CASSLSAGLAGSTDTQYF.

The sample holds a few counts of this clone. CDR3 protein: CASSFLGATWGYTF. DNA for the CDR3: TGTGCCAGCAGTTTTCTAGGGGCAACCTGGGGCTACACCTTC. V and J are TRBV28 and TRBJ1-2, with a possible D match to TRBD1 (5 bases). The CDR3 runs to 14 residues. Trimming took 3 bases from V and 8 from J, leaving 16 bases between them. Germline V gene lookup returns CDR1 MDHEN and CDR2 SYDVKM.

The V call is TRBV7-9, the J call TRBJ2-7, with D maybe TRBD1 (6 bases). The CDR3 extends over 15 amino acids. V dropped 4 bases and J dropped 4 bases, with 17 bases sitting between them. Germline V lookup: CDR1 SEHNR, CDR2 FQNEAQ (reference sequence). Written as DNA, the CDR3 is TGTGCCAGCAGCTACGTGATACAGGGTCGGTACGAGCAGTACTTC. Translating it yields CASSYVIQGRYEQYF.

The chain uses TRBV29-1 and TRBJ2-7; TRBD2 might be the D (6 bases). CDR3 size: 13 residues. Germline-derived CDR1 and CDR2 are SQVTM and ANQGSEA. The germline V and J ends were trimmed by 5 bases and 3 bases, with 14 bases remaining between them. This CDR3 reads CSVHVSGDYEQYF. CDR3 nucleotides: TGCAGCGTTCACGTTAGCGGTGACTACGAGCAGTACTTC.

The gene calls are TRBV14 and TRBJ1-1; D not certain. The V gene's germline CDR1 is SGHDN and CDR2 FVKESK. V lost 1 base to trimming and J lost 0 bases, with 12 bases between them. The CDR3 contains 16 residues. CDR3 in amino acids: CASSQVTLPVNTEAFF. DNA of the CDR3: TGTGCCAGCAGCCAAGTGACTTTGCCGGTGAACACTGAAGCTTTCTTT.

J is TRBJ2-1 and V is TRBV5-5, with 12 bases identical to TRBD2. Germline V gene sequence: CDR1 SGHKS, CDR2 YYEKEE (reference sequence). This CDR3 comprises 15 residues. Trimming cost V 4 bases and J 8 bases; bases outside gene matches: 7. In DNA, the CDR3 is TGTGCCAGCAGCACGACTAGCGGGAGTATGGATGAGCAGTTCTTC. This translates into CASSTTSGSMDEQFF.

The chain is built from TRBV7-9 and TRBJ2-7; 9 bases line up with TRBD1. The length of the CDR3 is 14 residues. Trimming at V came to 6 bases and at J to 1 base, leaving 4 bases not matched to a gene. Germline assignment: CDR1 SEHNR and CDR2 FQNEAQ (reference sequence). As DNA, the CDR3 is TGTGCCAGCAGAGGGACAGGGCGATCCTACGAGCAGTACTTC. It translates to CASRGTGRSYEQYF.

This clone was found once. The V call is TRBV28, the J call TRBJ1-5, with TRBD1 as a possible D gene (6 bases). V was trimmed by 8 bases and J by 9 bases, leaving 17 bases between them. The CDR3 totals 13 residues. The germline V gene encodes CDR1 MDHEN and CDR2 SYDVKM. The CDR3, as DNA: TGTGCCAGCGTCCAGGGGTTTAGGCGGCCCCAGCATTTT. Translated: CASVQGFRRPQHF.

The J gene is TRBJ1-2, the V gene TRBV10-1; 7 nucleotides match TRBD1. Germline CDR1 WNHNN, CDR2 SYGVQD (reference sequence). The CDR3 contains 14 residues. Trimming cost V 3 bases and J 8 bases; bases outside gene matches: 9. This chain's CDR3 is CASSEQQGSAGYTF. In DNA form, the CDR3 reads TGCGCCAGCAGTGAACAACAGGGGTCTGCCGGCTACACCTTC.

The V call is TRBV20-1, the J call TRBJ2-7, with D tentatively TRBD2 (5 bases). Germline CDR1 reads DFQATT; CDR2 reads SNEGSKA (reference sequence). V was shortened by 7 bases and J by 6 bases, with 10 bases between the two germline ends. There are 10 residues in the CDR3. CDR3 amino acids: CSGTSGEQYF. The CDR3 DNA reads as TGCAGTGGAACCAGCGGCGAGCAGTACTTC.

V usage is TRBV5-6 and J usage is TRBJ2-2, with D possibly matching TRBD1 (6 bases). Germline CDR1 and CDR2: SGHDT and YYEEEE. The CDR3 sequence is 15 residues long. The ends were cut back, 6 bases at V and 6 bases at J, with 18 bases in the middle. CDR3 DNA: TGTGCCAGCAACCAGGTGCACAGGGTGTCCGGGGAGCTGTTTTTT. The encoded protein is CASNQVHRVSGELFF.

A single count supports this clone. The rearrangement links TRBV10-1 to TRBJ2-1; D not certain. CDR3 size: 16 residues. The germline gives CDR1 WNHNN, CDR2 SYGVQD (reference sequence). Deletions cut 0 bases from V and 6 bases from J, with 15 bases between. The CDR3 DNA reads as TGCGCCAGCAGTGAGTCGTCGCCCGTTACCGGCAATGAGCAGTTCTTC. It codes for CASSESSPVTGNEQFF.

V is TRBV25-1 and J is TRBJ2-1; no reliable D call. Germline V gives CDR1 MGHDK, CDR2 SYGVNS. CDR3 length equals 12 residues. Trimming pared 6 bases from V and 1 base from J, leaving 4 bases between. The CDR3 DNA is TGTGCCAGCAGCTTATCCTACAATGAGCAGTTCTTC. Residues: CASSLSYNEQFF.

This chain uses TRBV18 with TRBJ2-7; the match to TRBD2 covers 8 bases. The germline gives CDR1 KGHSH, CDR2 LQKENI. This CDR3 region has 15 residues. V was clipped by 0 bases and J by 7 bases; unmatched bases: 8. The CDR3 DNA sequence: TGTGCCAGCTCACCACCTAGCGGGGTGTCCTCGGAGCAGTACTTC. Translated, it gives CASSPPSGVSSEQYF.

This CDR3 reads CASSFLNQETQYF. The CDR3, as DNA: TGTGCCAGCAGCTTTTTAAACCAAGAGACCCAGTACTTC. The genes are TRBV5-8 and TRBJ2-5; D is undetermined. The germline gives CDR1 SGHTS, CDR2 YDEGEE. The CDR3 sequence is 13 residues long. Trimming left V 2 bases short and J 0 bases short, with 5 bases between.

The chain joins TRBV28 to TRBJ2-3; no firm D call. The V gene lost 3 bases and the J gene lost 4 bases, with 11 bases spanning the gap. This CDR3 has 14 residues. Per germline, CDR1 MDHEN and CDR2 SYDVKM. The CDR3 nucleotides are TGTGCCAGCAGTTTTTGGGTAGCCCCAGATACGCAGTATTTT. It translates to CASSFWVAPDTQYF. Variable domain in full (rest from reference TRBV28 and TRBJ2-3): DVKVTQSSRYLVKRTGEKVFLECVQDMDHENMFWYRQDPGLGLRLIYFSYDVKMKEKGDIPEGYSVSREKKERFSLILESASTNQTSMYLCASSFWVAPDTQYFGPGTRLTVL.

This clone was counted a few times. The DNA for the CDR3 is TGTGCCAGCTCTCCGGACAGAAAAAGCGTAGGATATGGTGGCTACACCTTC. The encoded protein is CASSPDRKSVGYGGYTF. V is TRBV18 and J is TRBJ1-2, with D possibly being TRBD1 (6 bases). Germline V lookup: CDR1 KGHSH, CDR2 LQKENI. Trimming removed 6 bases at V and 7 bases at J, with 27 bases between. This CDR3 contains 17 residues.

The chain has TRBV29-1 and TRBJ1-2, with D hard to call. V lost 8 bases and J lost 4, with 17 bases in between. Germline assignment: CDR1 SQVTM and CDR2 ANQGSEA. CDR3 size: 13 residues. The CDR3 is CSTVTQLGYGYTF. CDR3 in DNA: TGCAGCACAGTCACCCAACTTGGCTATGGCTACACCTTC.

The chain couples TRBV28 to TRBJ2-7; D might be TRBD2 (5 bases). The CDR3 consists of 13 residues. The germline gives CDR1 MDHEN, CDR2 SYDVKM. Trimming removed 7 bases at V and 0 bases at J, with 10 bases between. This chain's CDR3 is CASTEGSSYEQYF. CDR3 nucleotides: TGTGCCAGCACCGAAGGGAGCTCCTACGAGCAGTACTTC.

V usage is TRBV11-2 and J usage is TRBJ2-3; 11 bases are a match to TRBD2. The CDR3 has 15 amino acids. The J segment lost 7 bases and the V segment lost 6 bases, leaving 9 bases of the junction unmatched. Germline loops: CDR1 SGHAT, CDR2 FQNNGV. Here the CDR3 DNA reads TGTGCCAGCAGACTAGCGGGGGACCCACACAATACGCAGTATTTT. Translated, it gives CASRLAGDPHNTQYF.

This chain links TRBV6-6 with TRBJ1-1, with 7 bases aligning to TRBD1. This CDR3 has 15 residues. V lost 6 bases, J lost 4 bases, and 11 bases stayed unmatched. CDR1 and CDR2 (germline): MNHNY, SVGAGI (reference sequence). As DNA, the CDR3 is TGTGCCAGCAGCCAGAAGGGGGCCGGGGCCACTGAAGCTTTCTTT. This sequence encodes CASSQKGAGATEAFF.

Turning to this clone: Additional DNA sequences in this sample encode the identical CDR3. The chain combines TRBV3-1 (or the pseudogene TRBV3-2) with TRBJ2-1; TRBD2 matches 15 bases. This CDR3 spans 15 amino acids. The germline gives CDR1 LGHDT, CDR2 YNNKEL (reference sequence). With 3 bases clipped from V and 7 bases from J, the junction kept 1 base outside the gene matches. The CDR3 protein is CASSQGLAGGNEQFF. For the CDR3, the DNA is TGTGCCAGCAGCCAGGGACTAGCGGGGGGTAATGAGCAGTTCTTC.

In this sample, this clone turned up once. The chain links TRBV2 to TRBJ1-5, with D possibly being TRBD1 (5 bases). Germline V gene data show CDR1 as SNHLY and CDR2 as FYNNEI. V lost 7 bases and J lost 4, with 17 bases in between. The CDR3 is 15 residues long. CDR3 bases: TGTGCCAGCACCCCAACGGGGCGGGGGAATCAGCCCCAGCATTTT. Translating it yields CASTPTGRGNQPQHF.

The CDR3 nucleotides are TGTGCCAGCAGCGTCGGGACTAGCGGTGACACAGATACGCAGTATTTT. Translated, it gives CASSVGTSGDTDTQYF. J is TRBJ2-3 and V is TRBV9; 11 positions agree with TRBD2. Germline V CDR1 and CDR2: SGDLS, YYNGEE. CDR3 size: 16 residues. J lost 2 bases, V lost 2 bases, and 4 bases had no gene match. The complete variable domain, with remaining parts taken from reference TRBV9 and TRBJ2-3, reads DSGVTQTPKHLITATGQRVTLRCSPRSGDLSVYWYQQSLDQGLQFLIQYYNGEERAKGNILERFSAQQFPDLHSELNLSSLELGDSALYFCASSVGTSGDTDTQYFGPGTRLTVL.

The chain recombines TRBV2 with TRBJ2-1; 10 positions agree with TRBD2. V was pared by 7 bases and J by 7 bases, with 7 bases of the junction left unmatched. The CDR3 loop spans 14 amino acids. Looked up from germline, CDR1 is SNHLY and CDR2 is FYNNEI. CDR3 region: CASTPSGSGNEQFF. CDR3 nucleotide sequence: TGTGCCAGCACACCTAGCGGGAGTGGAAATGAGCAGTTCTTC.

This clone was detected only a few times. The chain couples TRBV28 to TRBJ2-1, with a weak D call TRBD2 (5 bases). The CDR3 is 17 residues long. Germline assignment: CDR1 MDHEN and CDR2 SYDVKM. V was clipped by 6 bases and J by 0 bases, with 18 bases between them. The CDR3 region is CASREDEYSSSYNEQFF. The CDR3 nucleotides are TGTGCCAGCAGGGAGGACGAGTATTCGAGCTCCTACAATGAGCAGTTCTTC.

A single count supports this clone. The chain has TRBV4-2 and TRBJ2-3; D might be TRBD2 (6 bases). Germline-derived CDR1 and CDR2 are LGHNA and YNFKEQ. The CDR3 extends over 16 amino acids. Between the trimmed V and J ends, which lost 1 base and 2 bases, there was a span of 13 bases. The CDR3 sequence is CASSQGEDWPTDTQYF. CDR3 DNA: TGTGCCAGCAGCCAAGGGGAGGACTGGCCCACAGATACGCAGTATTTT.

The CDR3 region has the DNA TGTGCCAGCAGTTTAGGGCCCGGACTAGCGGGAGTCGGGGAGACCCAGTACTTC. Its protein is CASSLGPGLAGVGETQYF. The genes are TRBV27 and TRBJ2-5; TRBD2 agrees at 13 bases. With 2 bases clipped from V and 5 bases from J, the junction kept 11 bases outside the gene matches. Germline V CDR1 and CDR2: MNHEY, SMNVEV (reference sequence). This CDR3 contains 18 residues.